This T cell receptor (beta chain) originates from a study of memory CD4+ T cells and cytomegalovirus serostatus. The sort gate was single viable CD3+CD4+CD8-CD45RO+ cells for memory CD4+ T cells. CDR3 length: 17 amino acids. The junction had 8 bases not matched to a gene; V was cut back by 1 base and J by 2 bases. Germline-derived CDR1 and CDR2 are SEHNR and FQNEAQ (reference sequence). The data were produced by immunoSEQ multiplex PCR, yet TCRdb's version contains in-frame clones alone and is incomplete. The sample contains around 25,000 clones, around three quarters of which appear only once. This clonotype originated in an adult in good health and CMV-seronegative. The chain has TRBV7-9 and TRBJ2-3; 8 bases are shared with TRBD2. Sequenced sample: memory CD4+ T cells from blood. The CDR3 loop reads CASSLGSGRTFTDTQYF. In DNA, the CDR3 is TGTGCCAGCAGCTTAGGGAGCGGGAGAACCTTCACAGATACGCAGTATTTT.